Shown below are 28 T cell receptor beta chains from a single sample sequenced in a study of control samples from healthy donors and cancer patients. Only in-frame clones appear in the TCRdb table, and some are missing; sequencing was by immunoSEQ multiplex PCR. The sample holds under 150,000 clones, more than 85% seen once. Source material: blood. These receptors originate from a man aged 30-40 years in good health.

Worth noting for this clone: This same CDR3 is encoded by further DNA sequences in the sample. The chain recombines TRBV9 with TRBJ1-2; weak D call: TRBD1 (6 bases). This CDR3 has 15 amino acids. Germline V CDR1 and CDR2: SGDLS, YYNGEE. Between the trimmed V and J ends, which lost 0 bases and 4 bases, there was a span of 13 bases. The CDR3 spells CASSVDPGGAYGYTF. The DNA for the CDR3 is TGTGCCAGCAGCGTAGATCCGGGGGGGGCCTATGGCTACACCTTC.

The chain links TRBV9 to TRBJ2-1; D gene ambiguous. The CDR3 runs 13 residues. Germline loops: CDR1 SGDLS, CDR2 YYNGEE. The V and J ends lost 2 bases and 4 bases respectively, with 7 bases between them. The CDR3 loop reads CASSVNLYNEQFF. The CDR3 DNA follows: TGTGCCAGCAGCGTTAACCTTTACAATGAGCAGTTCTTC.

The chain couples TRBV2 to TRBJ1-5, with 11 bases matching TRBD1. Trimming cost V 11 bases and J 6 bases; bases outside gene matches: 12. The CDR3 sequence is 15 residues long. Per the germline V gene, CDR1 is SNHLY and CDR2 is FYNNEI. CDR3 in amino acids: CASFGDRGDIQPQHF. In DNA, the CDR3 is TGTGCCTCGTTCGGGGACAGGGGGGATATTCAGCCCCAGCATTTT.

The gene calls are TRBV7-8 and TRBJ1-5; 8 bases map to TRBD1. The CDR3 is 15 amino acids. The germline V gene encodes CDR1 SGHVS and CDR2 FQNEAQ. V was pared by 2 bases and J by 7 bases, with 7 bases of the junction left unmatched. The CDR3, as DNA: TGTGCCAGCAGCTTAATGGACAGGGTAAACCAGCCCCAGCATTTT. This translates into CASSLMDRVNQPQHF.

CDR3 DNA: TGTGCCAGCAGCTTAGGCTTCGCCGGCGGGGAGCTGTTTTTT. It translates to CASSLGFAGGELFF. The J gene is TRBJ2-2, the V gene TRBV7-2; D is undetermined. Between the trimmed V and J ends, which lost 1 base and 7 bases, there was a span of 10 bases. The V gene's germline CDR1 is SGHTA and CDR2 FQGNSA. CDR3 length: 14 residues. Combining the CDR3 with reference TRBV7-2 and TRBJ2-2 gives the whole variable domain GAGVSQSPSNKVTEKGKDVELRCDPISGHTALYWYRQSLGQGLEFLIYFQGNSAPDKSGLPSDRFSAERTGGSVSTLTIQRTQQEDSAVYLCASSLGFAGGELFFGEGSRLTVL.

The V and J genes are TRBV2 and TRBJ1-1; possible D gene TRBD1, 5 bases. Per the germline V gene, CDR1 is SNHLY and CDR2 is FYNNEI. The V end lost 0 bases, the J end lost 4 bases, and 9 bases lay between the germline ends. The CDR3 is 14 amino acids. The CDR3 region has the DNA TGTGCCAGCAGTGAAGCTCGGGGGGGCACTGAAGCTTTCTTT. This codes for CASSEARGGTEAFF.

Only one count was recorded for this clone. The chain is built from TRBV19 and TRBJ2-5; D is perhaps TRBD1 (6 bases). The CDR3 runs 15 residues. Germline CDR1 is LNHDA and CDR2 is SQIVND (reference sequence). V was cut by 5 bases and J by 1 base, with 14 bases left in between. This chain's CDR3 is CASSLRGIPQETQYF. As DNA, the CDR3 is TGTGCCAGTAGTCTTAGGGGGATCCCCCAAGAGACCCAGTACTTC.

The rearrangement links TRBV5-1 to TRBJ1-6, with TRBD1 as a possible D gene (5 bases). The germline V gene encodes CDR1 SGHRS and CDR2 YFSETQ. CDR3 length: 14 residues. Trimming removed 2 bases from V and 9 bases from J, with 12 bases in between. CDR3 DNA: TGCGCCAGCAGCTTCATGGACAAAGGTTCACCCCTCCACTTT. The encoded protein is CASSFMDKGSPLHF.

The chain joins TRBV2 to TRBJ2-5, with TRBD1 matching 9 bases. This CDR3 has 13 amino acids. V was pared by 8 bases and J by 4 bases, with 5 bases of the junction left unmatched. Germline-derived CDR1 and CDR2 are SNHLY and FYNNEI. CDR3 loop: CASFDRGSETQYF. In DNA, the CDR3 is TGTGCCAGCTTCGACAGGGGGTCAGAGACCCAGTACTTC.

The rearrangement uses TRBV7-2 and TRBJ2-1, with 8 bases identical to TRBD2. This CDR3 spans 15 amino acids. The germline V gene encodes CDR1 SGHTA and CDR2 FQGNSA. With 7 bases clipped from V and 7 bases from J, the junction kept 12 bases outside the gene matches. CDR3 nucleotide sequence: TGTGCCAGCAATCCCACGGGGGGGCGAGGAAATGAGCAGTTCTTC. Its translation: CASNPTGGRGNEQFF.

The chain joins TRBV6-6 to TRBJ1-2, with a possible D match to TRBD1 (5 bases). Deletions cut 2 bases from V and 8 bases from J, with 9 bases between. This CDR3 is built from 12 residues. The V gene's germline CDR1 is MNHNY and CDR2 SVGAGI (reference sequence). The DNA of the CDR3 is TGTGCCAGCAGTTACCCAGGGAGAGGCTACACCTTC. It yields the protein CASSYPGRGYTF.

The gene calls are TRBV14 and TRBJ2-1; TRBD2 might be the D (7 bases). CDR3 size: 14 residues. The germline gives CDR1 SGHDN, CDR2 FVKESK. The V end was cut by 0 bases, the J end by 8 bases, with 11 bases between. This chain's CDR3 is CASSQEIGGDEQFF. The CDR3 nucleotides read TGTGCCAGCAGCCAAGAGATAGGGGGGGATGAGCAGTTCTTC. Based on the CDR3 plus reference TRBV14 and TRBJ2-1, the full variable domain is EAGVTQFPSHSVIEKGQTVTLRCDPISGHDNLYWYRRVMGKEIKFLLHFVKESKQDESGMPNNRFLAERTGGTYSTLKVQPAELEDSGVYFCASSQEIGGDEQFFGPGTRLTVL.

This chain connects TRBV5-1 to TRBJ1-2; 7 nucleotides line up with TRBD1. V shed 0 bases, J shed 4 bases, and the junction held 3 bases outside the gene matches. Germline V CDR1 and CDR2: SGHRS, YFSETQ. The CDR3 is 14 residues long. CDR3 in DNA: TGCGCCAGCAGCTTGGATCGGGACAGCTATGGCTACACCTTC. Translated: CASSLDRDSYGYTF.

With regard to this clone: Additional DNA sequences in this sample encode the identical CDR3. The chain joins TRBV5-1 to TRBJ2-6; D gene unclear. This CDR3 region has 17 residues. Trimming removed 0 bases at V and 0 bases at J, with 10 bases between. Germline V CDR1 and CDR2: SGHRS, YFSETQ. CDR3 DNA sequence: TGCGCCAGCAGCTTGGTCGGCCAGACCTCTGGGGCCAACGTCCTGACTTTC. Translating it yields CASSLVGQTSGANVLTF.

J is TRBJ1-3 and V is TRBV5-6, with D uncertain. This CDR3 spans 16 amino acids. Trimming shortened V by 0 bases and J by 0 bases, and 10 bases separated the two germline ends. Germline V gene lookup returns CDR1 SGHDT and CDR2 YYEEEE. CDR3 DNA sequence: TGTGCCAGCAGCTTGGCCGGTCCCAGCTCTGGAAACACCATATATTTT. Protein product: CASSLAGPSSGNTIYF.

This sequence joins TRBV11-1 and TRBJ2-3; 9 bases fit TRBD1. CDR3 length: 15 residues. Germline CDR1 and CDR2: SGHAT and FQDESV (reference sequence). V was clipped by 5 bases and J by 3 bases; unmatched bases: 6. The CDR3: CASSLLGQGTDTQYF. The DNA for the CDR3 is TGTGCCAGCAGCCTCCTAGGACAGGGGACAGATACGCAGTATTTT.

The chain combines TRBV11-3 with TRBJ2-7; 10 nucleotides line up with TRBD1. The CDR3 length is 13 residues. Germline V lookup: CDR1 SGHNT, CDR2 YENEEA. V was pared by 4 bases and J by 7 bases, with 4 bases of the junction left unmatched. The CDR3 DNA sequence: TGTGCCAGCAGCTCGAGGACAGGGGGGGAGCAGTACTTC. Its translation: CASSSRTGGEQYF.

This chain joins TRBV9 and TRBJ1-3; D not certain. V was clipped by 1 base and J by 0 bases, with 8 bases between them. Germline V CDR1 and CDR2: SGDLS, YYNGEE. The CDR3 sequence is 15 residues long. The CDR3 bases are TGTGCCAGCAGCGTACAGACGAACTCTGGAAACACCATATATTTT. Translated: CASSVQTNSGNTIYF.

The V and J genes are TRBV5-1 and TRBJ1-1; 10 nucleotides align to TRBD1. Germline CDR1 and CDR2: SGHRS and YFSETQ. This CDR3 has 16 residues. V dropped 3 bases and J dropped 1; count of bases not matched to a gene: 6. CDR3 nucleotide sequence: TGCGCCAGCAGCTGGGGACAGGGGACGGCGAACACTGAAGCTTTCTTT. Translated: CASSWGQGTANTEAFF.

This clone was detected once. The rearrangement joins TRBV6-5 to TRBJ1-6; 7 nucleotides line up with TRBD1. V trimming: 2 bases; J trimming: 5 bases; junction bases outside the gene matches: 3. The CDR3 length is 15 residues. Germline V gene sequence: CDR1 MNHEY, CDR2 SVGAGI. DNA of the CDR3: TGTGCCAGCAGTTACAGGCAGGGGGATAATTCACCCCTCCACTTT. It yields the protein CASSYRQGDNSPLHF.

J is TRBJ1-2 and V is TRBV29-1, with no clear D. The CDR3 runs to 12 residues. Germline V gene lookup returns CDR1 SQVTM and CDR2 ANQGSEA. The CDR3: CSLQALDYGYTF. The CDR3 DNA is TGCAGTCTGCAGGCACTTGACTATGGCTACACCTTC.

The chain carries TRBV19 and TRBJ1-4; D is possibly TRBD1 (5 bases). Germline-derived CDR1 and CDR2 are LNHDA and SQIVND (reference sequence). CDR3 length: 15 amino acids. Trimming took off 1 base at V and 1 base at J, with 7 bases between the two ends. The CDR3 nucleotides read TGTGCCAGTAGTATAGGGGGGGGAACTAATGAAAAACTGTTTTTT. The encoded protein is CASSIGGGTNEKLFF.

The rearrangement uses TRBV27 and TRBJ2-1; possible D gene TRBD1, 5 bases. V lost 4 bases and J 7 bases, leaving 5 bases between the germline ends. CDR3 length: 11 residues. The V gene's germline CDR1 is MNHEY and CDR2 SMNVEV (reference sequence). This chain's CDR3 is CASSSGNEQFF. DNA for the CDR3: TGTGCCAGCAGTTCAGGGAATGAGCAGTTCTTC.

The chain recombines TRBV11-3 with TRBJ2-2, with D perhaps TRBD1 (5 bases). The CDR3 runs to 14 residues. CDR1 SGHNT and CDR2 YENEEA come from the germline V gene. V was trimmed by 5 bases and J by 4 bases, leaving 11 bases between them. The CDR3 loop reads CASSVRGSTGELFF. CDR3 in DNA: TGTGCCAGCAGCGTTAGGGGCTCCACCGGGGAGCTGTTTTTT.

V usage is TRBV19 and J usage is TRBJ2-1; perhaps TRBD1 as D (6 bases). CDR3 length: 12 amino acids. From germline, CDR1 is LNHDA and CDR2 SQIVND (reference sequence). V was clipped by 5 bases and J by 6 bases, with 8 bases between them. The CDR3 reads CASSPGVNEQFF. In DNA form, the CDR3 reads TGTGCCAGTAGTCCAGGGGTCAATGAGCAGTTCTTC.

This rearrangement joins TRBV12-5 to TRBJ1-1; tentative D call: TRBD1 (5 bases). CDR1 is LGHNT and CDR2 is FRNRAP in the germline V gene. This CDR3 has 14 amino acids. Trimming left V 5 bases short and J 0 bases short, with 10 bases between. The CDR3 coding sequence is TGTGCTAGTGGTCCTGGGACTTTGAACACTGAAGCTTTCTTT. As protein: CASGPGTLNTEAFF. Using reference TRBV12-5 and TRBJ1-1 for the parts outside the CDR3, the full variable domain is DARVTQTPRHKVTEMGQEVTMRCQPILGHNTVFWYRQTMMQGLELLAYFRNRAPLDDSGMPKDRFSAEMPDATLATLKIQPSEPRDSAVYFCASGPGTLNTEAFFGQGTRLTVV.

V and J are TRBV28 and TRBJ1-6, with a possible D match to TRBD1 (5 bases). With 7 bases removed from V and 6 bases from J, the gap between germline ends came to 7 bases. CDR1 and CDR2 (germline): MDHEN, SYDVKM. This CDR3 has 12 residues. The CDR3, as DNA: TGTGCCAGCACAGGGTCTAATTCACCCCTCCACTTT. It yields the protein CASTGSNSPLHF.

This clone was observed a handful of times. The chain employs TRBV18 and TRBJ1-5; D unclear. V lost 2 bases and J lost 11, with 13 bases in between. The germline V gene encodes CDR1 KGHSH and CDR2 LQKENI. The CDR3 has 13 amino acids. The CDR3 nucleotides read TGTGCCAGCTCACCAGAGCGGGCATCGGCCCAGCATTTT. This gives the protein CASSPERASAQHF. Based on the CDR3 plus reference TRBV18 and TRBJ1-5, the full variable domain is NAGVMQNPRHLVRRRGQEARLRCSPMKGHSHVYWYRQLPEEGLKFMVYLQKENIIDESGMPKERFSAEFPKEGPSILRIQQVVRGDSAAYFCASSPERASAQHFGDGTRLSIL.